Shown below are 14 T cell receptor beta chains from a single sample sequenced in a study of T cells in Graves' hyperthyroidism and ophthalmopathy (dated by TCRdb to about 2019). The receptor library was made with multiplex PCR. The sequencer was an Illumina HiSeq 2000. The TCR beta CDR3 regions were amplified from the RNA transcripts. For the first round of RT-PCR on the TCR CDR3, the HTBI primer set was used together with the Qiagen OneStep RT-PCR kit. TCRdb took the public reads, trimmed them with fastp at Q25, ran MiXCR for clone calling and kept in-frame beta chains. Rows with one shared CDR3 protein collapse into an entry with the most common genes and DNA. This sample holds over 400,000 distinct CDR3 sequences; about 22% were observed only once. The ten largest clones capture roughly 49% of the sample. The sequenced material came from blood. These TCRs come from a woman between 65 and 79 years old with Graves' ophthalmopathy.

The rearrangement uses TRBV4-1 and TRBJ1-3; D ambiguous. Germline CDR1 MGHRA, CDR2 YSYEKL. The V end was cut by 2 bases, the J end by 2 bases, with 7 bases between. The CDR3 spans 14 residues. The CDR3 DNA reads TGCGCCAGCAGCCAACGGGTAACTGGAAACACCATATATTTT. This translates into CASSQRVTGNTIYF.

This clonotype was counted between two and nine times. The rearrangement joins TRBV10-3 to TRBJ2-2, with 8 bases identical to TRBD1. The germline gives CDR1 ENHRY, CDR2 SYGVKD. After removal of 4 bases from V and 3 bases from J, the junction contained 4 bases not matched to a gene. The length of the CDR3 is 15 residues. CDR3 sequence reads: CAISVAGQDTGELFF. DNA of the CDR3: TGTGCCATCAGTGTTGCGGGACAGGACACCGGGGAGCTGTTTTTT.

This chain uses TRBV6-1 with TRBJ2-7, with D perhaps matching TRBD2 (6 bases). The germline gives CDR1 MNHNS, CDR2 SASEGT. The CDR3 runs 16 residues. V lost 2 bases to trimming and J lost 5 bases, with 19 bases between them. For the CDR3, the DNA is TGTGCCAGCAGTGAACGGGCGGGACCGAAGAAACACGAGCAGTACTTC. Translation: CASSERAGPKKHEQYF.

The chain joins TRBV7-3 to TRBJ2-2; D possibly corresponds to TRBD1 (5 bases). There are 14 residues in the CDR3. Trimming stripped 0 bases from V and 7 bases from J, with 9 bases between. Germline V lookup: CDR1 SGHTA, CDR2 FQGTGA. CDR3 DNA: TGTGCCAGCAGCTTAACGGTGCAGGGCGGGGAGCTGTTTTTT. The encoded protein is CASSLTVQGGELFF.

This chain connects TRBV6-1 to TRBJ2-1, with 15 bases that match TRBD2. CDR3 length equals 19 residues. Losses at the gene ends were 5 bases for V and 5 bases for J; bases not matched to a gene: 13. Germline CDR1 is MNHNS and CDR2 is SASEGT. CDR3 amino acids: CASSSLGTSGRSRDNEQFF. The CDR3 bases are TGTGCCAGCAGTTCTCTAGGGACTAGCGGGAGGTCTCGGGACAATGAGCAGTTCTTC.

The rearrangement links TRBV5-1 to TRBJ1-2, with TRBD1 identical over 8 bases. There are 15 residues in the CDR3. Losses at the gene ends were 4 bases for V and 3 bases for J; bases not matched to a gene: 8. Germline values: CDR1 SGHRS, CDR2 YFSETQ. The CDR3 loop is CASSGPTGEDYGYTF. The CDR3 DNA sequence: TGCGCCAGCAGCGGACCGACAGGGGAGGACTATGGCTACACCTTC. Combining the CDR3 with reference TRBV5-1 and TRBJ1-2 gives the whole variable domain KAGVTQTPRYLIKTRGQQVTLSCSPISGHRSVSWYQQTPGQGLQFLFEYFSETQRNKGNFPGRFSGRQFSNSRSEMNVSTLELGDSALYLCASSGPTGEDYGYTFGSGTRLTVV.

The J gene is TRBJ1-6, the V gene TRBV28; TRBD1 agrees at 7 bases. The V gene end was trimmed by 5 bases and the J gene end by 10 bases; junction bases not matched to a gene: 8. The germline gives CDR1 MDHEN, CDR2 SYDVKM. This CDR3 is built from 14 residues. The CDR3 coding sequence is TGTGCCAGCAGTGACAGGGCAGGGGACTCACCCCTCCACTTT. This translates into CASSDRAGDSPLHF.

The CDR3 region is CASHPGRGWTEAFF. DNA of the CDR3: TGCGCCAGTCACCCGGGCAGGGGATGGACTGAAGCTTTCTTT. V gene TRBV5-1 combines with J gene TRBJ1-1; tentative D call: TRBD1 (6 bases). The V end lost 8 bases, the J end lost 5 bases, and 19 bases lay between the germline ends. CDR3 length: 14 residues. The V gene's germline CDR1 is SGHRS and CDR2 YFSETQ.

This chain connects TRBV10-3 to TRBJ1-3; 9 bases fit TRBD1. The V gene end was trimmed by 0 bases and the J gene end by 0 bases; junction bases not matched to a gene: 3. This CDR3 comprises 17 residues. CDR1 is ENHRY and CDR2 is SYGVKD in the germline V gene. The CDR3 sequence is CAISESGTGNSGNTIYF. The CDR3 DNA sequence: TGTGCCATCAGTGAGTCAGGGACAGGGAACTCTGGAAACACCATATATTTT.

This clonotype occurred once. This rearrangement joins TRBV30 to TRBJ2-1; tentative D call: TRBD2 (5 bases). V dropped 3 bases and J dropped 2 bases, with 14 bases sitting between them. CDR1 and CDR2 (germline): GTSNPN, SVGIG (reference sequence). The length of the CDR3 is 15 residues. DNA of the CDR3: TGTGCCTGGAGCCGAACGAGCGGTCCCTACAATGAGCAGTTCTTC. It is translated as CAWSRTSGPYNEQFF. Based on the CDR3 plus reference TRBV30 and TRBJ2-1, the full variable domain is SQTIHQWPATLVQPVGSPLSLECTVEGTSNPNLYWYRQAAGRGLQLLFYSVGIGQISSEVPQNLSASRPQDRQFILSSKKLLLSDSGFYLCAWSRTSGPYNEQFFGPGTRLTVL.

This clonotype was seen a handful of times. The CDR3 spells CASSQGVQRQLAYEQYF. The CDR3 bases are TGCGCCAGCAGCCAAGGGGTACAGCGACAGCTCGCCTACGAGCAGTACTTC. This sequence joins TRBV4-1 and TRBJ2-7; TRBD1 might be the D (5 bases). CDR1 MGHRA and CDR2 YSYEKL come from the germline V gene. The CDR3 length is 17 residues. Between the trimmed V and J ends, which lost 1 base and 2 bases, there was a span of 18 bases.

V and J are TRBV3-1 and TRBJ2-1; 8 bases align to TRBD2. The V segment lost 2 bases and the J segment 4 bases; nucleotides outside the gene matches: 4. The CDR3 is 15 residues long. Looked up from germline, CDR1 is LGHDT and CDR2 is YNNKEL (reference sequence). The CDR3 nucleotides are TGTGCCAGCAGCCAAAAGCGGGAGAGGTACAATGAGCAGTTCTTC. It translates to CASSQKRERYNEQFF.

Here the CDR3 reads CASSELVGYQETQYF. Written as DNA, the CDR3 is TGTGCCAGCAGTGAGCTAGTGGGTTACCAAGAGACCCAGTACTTC. V and J are TRBV25-1 and TRBJ2-5; D is ambiguous. The V end lost 3 bases, the J end lost 0 bases, and 11 bases lay between the germline ends. CDR3 length: 15 residues. Germline values: CDR1 MGHDK, CDR2 SYGVNS.

This clonotype was counted ten times or more. This chain connects TRBV12-3 or TRBV12-4 to TRBJ2-2; TRBD2 matches 7 bases. The CDR3 has 16 residues. With 6 bases clipped from V and 2 bases from J, the junction kept 9 bases outside the gene matches. CDR3 sequence reads: CASRRPSGDNTGELFF. In DNA form, the CDR3 reads TGTGCCAGCAGGAGACCTAGCGGTGATAACACCGGGGAGCTGTTTTTT.